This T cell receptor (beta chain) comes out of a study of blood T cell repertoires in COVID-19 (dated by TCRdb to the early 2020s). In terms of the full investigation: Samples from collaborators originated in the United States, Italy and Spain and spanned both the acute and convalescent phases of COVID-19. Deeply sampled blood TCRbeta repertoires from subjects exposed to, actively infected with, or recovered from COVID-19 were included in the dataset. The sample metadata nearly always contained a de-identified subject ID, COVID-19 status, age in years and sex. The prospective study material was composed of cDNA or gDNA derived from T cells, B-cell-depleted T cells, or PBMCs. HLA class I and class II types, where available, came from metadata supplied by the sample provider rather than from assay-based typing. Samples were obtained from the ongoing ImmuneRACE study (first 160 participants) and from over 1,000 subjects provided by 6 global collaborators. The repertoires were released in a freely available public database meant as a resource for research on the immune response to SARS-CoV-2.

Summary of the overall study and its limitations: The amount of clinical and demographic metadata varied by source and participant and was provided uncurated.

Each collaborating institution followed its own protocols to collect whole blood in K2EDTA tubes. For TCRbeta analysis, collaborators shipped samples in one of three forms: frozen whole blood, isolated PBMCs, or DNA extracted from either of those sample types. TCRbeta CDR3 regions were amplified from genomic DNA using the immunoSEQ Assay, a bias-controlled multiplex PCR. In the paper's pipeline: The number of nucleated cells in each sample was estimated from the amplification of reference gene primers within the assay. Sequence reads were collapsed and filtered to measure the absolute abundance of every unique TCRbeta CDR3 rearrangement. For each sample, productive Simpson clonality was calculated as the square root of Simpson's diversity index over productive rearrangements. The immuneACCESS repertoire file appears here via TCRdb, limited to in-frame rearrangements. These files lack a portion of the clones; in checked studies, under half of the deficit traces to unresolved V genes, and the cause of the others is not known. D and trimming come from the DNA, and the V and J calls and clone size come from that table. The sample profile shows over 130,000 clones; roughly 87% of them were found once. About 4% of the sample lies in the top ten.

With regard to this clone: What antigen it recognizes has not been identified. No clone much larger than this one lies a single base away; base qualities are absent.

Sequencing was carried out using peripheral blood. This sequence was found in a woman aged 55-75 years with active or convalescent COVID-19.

CDR3 reads: CATRDRNTGELFF. The sequenced DNA is TGTGCCACCCGGGACAGGAACACCGGGGAGCTGTTTTTT. Here the chain combines TRBV10-3 and TRBJ2-2; 7 bases in the middle match TRBD1. Spanning cysteine to phenylalanine, the CDR3 consists of 13 amino acids. The read is trimmed to its CDR3 DNA, 39 bases read in frame from base 1. At the junction V is shortened by 10 bases and J by 1 base; bases outside the gene matches: 3. Per the germline V gene, ENHRY is the CDR1 and SYGVKD is the CDR2.